Each of the 27 T cell receptor beta chains below was sequenced from the same sample in a study of beta chain features in type 1 diabetes (dated by TCRdb to between 2018 and 2020). Library preparation was by the immunoSEQ multiplex PCR assay. All of the isolated RNA was reverse transcribed with the High Capacity cDNA Reverse Transcription Kit, so expressed TCRB transcripts were sequenced. As stored in TCRdb, this immuneACCESS dataset retains in-frame rearrangements with V and J assigned. A fraction of the clones does not appear; measured against another copy, unresolved V genes explain less than half of the discrepancy, and the remainder lacks a known reason. The sample contains about 620,000 clones, 15% to 19% of them found a single time. Clones ranked in the top ten supply 0.07% to 0.095% of the sample. The sample consisted of naive CD4+ T cells from blood. This specimen's cell subset or site label, per the study, means: true naive CD4+ T cells. These receptors were taken from a man younger than 35 in good health.

This clone was detected a few times. J is TRBJ2-1 and V is TRBV10-3; 7 bases map to TRBD2. J lost 2 bases, V lost 2 bases, and 3 bases had no gene match. The germline V gene encodes CDR1 ENHRY and CDR2 SYGVKD. There are 15 residues in the CDR3. CDR3 nucleotides: TGTGCCATCAGTGAGCGGCGGGGGACCTACAATGAGCAGTTCTTC. Its protein is CAISERRGTYNEQFF.

This chain uses TRBV10-3 with TRBJ2-3; D may match TRBD1 or TRBD2 (8 bases each). There are 15 residues in the CDR3. The V and J ends lost 7 bases and 6 bases respectively, with 20 bases between them. Germline CDR1 reads ENHRY; CDR2 reads SYGVKD. In DNA, the CDR3 is TGTGCCATCACTAGACAGGGGACTAGTGCTGATACGCAGTATTTT. This sequence encodes CAITRQGTSADTQYF.

The chain joins TRBV6-5 to TRBJ1-1; 8 bases line up with TRBD1. The ends lost 2 bases at V and 10 bases at J; junction bases unmatched: 0. Germline values: CDR1 MNHEY, CDR2 SVGAGI. The CDR3 runs 11 residues. The CDR3 region is CASSYQGAAFF. CDR3 sequence (DNA): TGTGCCAGCAGTTACCAGGGGGCAGCTTTCTTT.

V is TRBV4-1 and J is TRBJ1-5, with 9 positions matching TRBD1. The CDR3 is 17 amino acids. The V segment lost 1 base and the J segment 4 bases; nucleotides outside the gene matches: 8. Per the germline V gene, CDR1 is MGHRA and CDR2 is YSYEKL. This CDR3 reads CASSQVLTDRGNQPQHF. The CDR3 DNA reads as TGCGCCAGCAGCCAAGTCCTCACCGACAGGGGGAATCAGCCCCAGCATTTT.

This clone was counted only a few times. The J gene is TRBJ1-5, the V gene TRBV19, with D perhaps TRBD1 (5 bases). The CDR3 has 14 amino acids. The germline V gene has CDR1 LNHDA and CDR2 SQIVND (reference sequence). V lost 1 base and J 13 bases, leaving 17 bases between the germline ends. The CDR3 DNA sequence: TGTGCCAGTAGTATAGTTGGAGGGGCCGCCTCTCAGCATTTT. It is translated as CASSIVGGAASQHF.

V usage is TRBV7-2 and J usage is TRBJ1-3, with 7 bases aligning to TRBD1. The germline gives CDR1 SGHTA, CDR2 FQGNSA. The length of the CDR3 is 16 residues. The J segment lost 0 bases and the V segment lost 5 bases, leaving 7 bases of the junction unmatched. CDR3 region: CASSGQVLDSGNTIYF. In DNA, the CDR3 is TGTGCCAGCAGCGGACAGGTCCTCGACTCTGGAAACACCATATATTTT. Drawing the rest from reference TRBV7-2 and TRBJ1-3, the complete variable domain is GAGVSQSPSNKVTEKGKDVELRCDPISGHTALYWYRQSLGQGLEFLIYFQGNSAPDKSGLPSDRFSAERTGGSVSTLTIQRTQQEDSAVYLCASSGQVLDSGNTIYFGEGSWLTVV.

This clone was detected a few times. This sample includes further DNA sequences coding for the same CDR3. The chain has TRBV18 and TRBJ2-1; 12 positions match TRBD1. Germline-derived CDR1 and CDR2 are KGHSH and LQKENI. J was trimmed by 2 bases and V by 2 bases; bases with no gene match: 1. The CDR3 length is 16 residues. CDR3 DNA sequence: TGTGCCAGCTCACCAGGGACAGGGGGCGCCTACAATGAGCAGTTCTTC. Its translation is CASSPGTGGAYNEQFF. Looking up the rest from reference TRBV18 and TRBJ2-1 gives the full variable domain: NAGVMQNPRHLVRRRGQEARLRCSPMKGHSHVYWYRQLPEEGLKFMVYLQKENIIDESGMPKERFSAEFPKEGPSILRIQQVVRGDSAAYFCASSPGTGGAYNEQFFGPGTRLTVL.

The V and J genes are TRBV9 and TRBJ2-3; D is perhaps TRBD2 (6 bases). The ends were cut back, 7 bases at V and 4 bases at J, with 28 bases in the middle. This CDR3 is 18 amino acids long. From germline, CDR1 is SGDLS and CDR2 YYNGEE. The CDR3: CASGLKWNQEQKSDTQYF. Here the CDR3 DNA reads TGTGCCAGCGGACTAAAGTGGAACCAGGAACAGAAGTCAGATACGCAGTATTTT.

The table lists this clone with a few counts. CDR3 loop: CATSTGLAGFHYEQYF. Written as DNA, the CDR3 is TGTGCCACCAGCACCGGACTAGCGGGGTTCCACTACGAGCAGTACTTC. V usage is TRBV15 and J usage is TRBJ2-7, with 12 bases aligning to TRBD2. Germline V lookup: CDR1 LNHNV, CDR2 YYDKDF (reference sequence). The CDR3 totals 16 residues. With V trimmed by 4 bases and J by 3 bases, 7 bases remained unmatched. The full variable domain, with the rest looked up from reference TRBV15 and TRBJ2-7, is DAMVIQNPRYQVTQFGKPVTLSCSQTLNHNVMYWYQQKSSQAPKLLFHYYDKDFNNEADTPDNFQSRRPNTSFCFLDIRSPGLGDTAMYLCATSTGLAGFHYEQYFGPGTRLTVT.

This chain links TRBV29-1 with TRBJ1-3, with D uncertain. The CDR3 loop spans 13 amino acids. Germline V gene data show CDR1 as SQVTM and CDR2 as ANQGSEA. V lost 4 bases and J lost 4, with 11 bases in between. CDR3 amino acids: CSVGTSGGNTIYF. The CDR3 DNA follows: TGCAGCGTTGGGACCTCGGGGGGAAACACCATATATTTT.

The chain carries TRBV7-2 and TRBJ2-7, with TRBD2 matching over 12 bases. Germline V gene sequence: CDR1 SGHTA, CDR2 FQGNSA. Trimming took 7 bases from V and 3 from J; bases not matched to a gene: 4. The CDR3 is 14 residues long. CDR3 bases: TGTGCCAGCAACAGACTAGCGGGAGTCTACGAGCAGTACTTC. This translates into CASNRLAGVYEQYF.

The chain is built from TRBV21-1 and TRBJ2-7; the DNA was not used to check the table's D call, TRBD1. TRBV21-1 is given as a pseudogene. The CDR3 has 19 amino acids. The CDR3 is CASKNPMAATGGASYEQYF. As DNA, the CDR3 is TGTGCCAGCAAAAACCCGATGGCCGCGACAGGGGGCGCCTCTTACGAGCAGTACTTC.

The rearrangement links TRBV10-3 to TRBJ2-7; the match to TRBD1 covers 11 bases. Germline V gives CDR1 ENHRY, CDR2 SYGVKD. This CDR3 has 15 amino acids. After removal of 6 bases from V and 2 bases from J, the junction contained 6 bases not matched to a gene. CDR3 bases: TGTGCCATCAGAAGGACAGGGGGCCGAACCTACGAGCAGTACTTC. This translates into CAIRRTGGRTYEQYF.

The chain has TRBV5-1 and TRBJ2-7, with 7 bases aligning to TRBD2. Germline CDR1 and CDR2: SGHRS and YFSETQ. The length of the CDR3 is 12 residues. V was pared by 4 bases and J by 6 bases, with 4 bases of the junction left unmatched. The CDR3 nucleotides are TGCGCCAGCAGCAACCCGGGAGGCGAGCAGTACTTC. Protein: CASSNPGGEQYF.

This clone was recorded a few times. CDR3 sequence (DNA): TGTGCCATCAGTGAGGAGGGTCGAACTAATGAAAAACTGTTTTTT. Encoded protein: CAISEEGRTNEKLFF. The chain links TRBV10-3 to TRBJ1-4; no firm D call. Germline CDR1 and CDR2: ENHRY and SYGVKD. The CDR3 loop spans 15 amino acids. Trimming pared 2 bases from V and 1 base from J, leaving 8 bases between.

The V call is TRBV9, the J call TRBJ2-3; 9 bases match TRBD2. Looked up from germline, CDR1 is SGDLS and CDR2 is YYNGEE. V dropped 6 bases and J dropped 6; count of bases not matched to a gene: 11. The CDR3 contains 15 residues. CDR3 DNA: TGTGCCAGCACCAGTAGCGGGAGCAGCCCGGATACGCAGTATTTT. Encoded protein: CASTSSGSSPDTQYF.

Only a few counts were recorded for this clone. The chain has TRBV29-1 and TRBJ2-7, with 7 bases identical to TRBD1. V lost 4 bases and J lost 6; bases outside the gene matches: 6. This CDR3 contains 12 residues. Germline CDR1 reads SQVTM; CDR2 reads ANQGSEA. The CDR3 DNA sequence: TGCAGCGTTGTGGTGGCAGGGGGCGAGCAGTACTTC. Translating it yields CSVVVAGGEQYF.

This clone was recorded a few times. This rearrangement joins TRBV2 to TRBJ2-7; D may be TRBD1 (5 bases). Trimming pared 3 bases from V and 4 bases from J, leaving 13 bases between. Germline lookup yields CDR1 SNHLY and CDR2 FYNNEI. CDR3 size: 14 residues. CDR3 sequence (DNA): TGTGCCAGCAGTGACCTTGGCCAGGGTTACGAGCAGTACTTC. It translates to CASSDLGQGYEQYF.

This clone was seen only a few times. The gene calls are TRBV30 and TRBJ2-5; 12 bases agree with TRBD2. Germline values: CDR1 GTSNPN, CDR2 SVGIG (reference sequence). The CDR3 loop spans 17 amino acids. The J segment lost 4 bases and the V segment lost 0 bases, leaving 9 bases of the junction unmatched. Here the CDR3 reads CAWSVKSSGGVRETQYF. CDR3 DNA sequence: TGTGCCTGGAGTGTAAAGTCTAGCGGGGGGGTGAGAGAGACCCAGTACTTC.

The chain links TRBV4-2 to TRBJ2-3; D may be TRBD1 (5 bases). The CDR3 totals 15 residues. CDR1 and CDR2 (germline): LGHNA, YNFKEQ. Trimming cost V 5 bases and J 1 base, with 13 bases left between them. The chain's CDR3 is CASSFRPRGTDTQYF. The CDR3 DNA follows: TGTGCCAGCAGCTTCCGACCCAGGGGCACAGATACGCAGTATTTT.

About this clone: Within the sample, other DNA sequences also encode this same CDR3. The gene calls are TRBV9 and TRBJ2-7; 7 bases agree with TRBD1. The CDR3 totals 13 residues. Germline lookup yields CDR1 SGDLS and CDR2 YYNGEE. Losses at the gene ends were 0 bases for V and 4 bases for J; bases not matched to a gene: 1. The CDR3 loop reads CASSVDRGYEQYF. In DNA, the CDR3 is TGTGCCAGCAGCGTAGACAGGGGATACGAGCAGTACTTC.

This clone was seen a handful of times. The CDR3 protein is CSVTAGTGGYEQYF. CDR3 coding DNA: TGCAGCGTCACCGCCGGGACAGGGGGATACGAGCAGTACTTC. This chain connects TRBV29-1 to TRBJ2-7, with 11 nucleotides matching TRBD1. The germline CDR1 and CDR2 sequences are SQVTM and ANQGSEA. After removal of 6 bases from V and 4 bases from J, the junction contained 8 bases not matched to a gene. The CDR3 covers 14 residues.

The sample holds a few counts of this clone. This chain uses TRBV18 with TRBJ2-5; 8 bases fit TRBD2. Germline lookup yields CDR1 KGHSH and CDR2 LQKENI. The J segment lost 1 base and the V segment lost 5 bases, leaving 3 bases of the junction unmatched. The CDR3 consists of 14 residues. In nucleotides, the CDR3 is TGTGCCAGCTCATCCGGGACTAGCCAAGAGACCCAGTACTTC. Its translation is CASSSGTSQETQYF.

V and J are TRBV28 and TRBJ2-7, with D perhaps TRBD1 (6 bases). The germline V and J ends were trimmed by 6 bases and 3 bases, with 18 bases remaining between them. The CDR3 has 15 residues. Germline V gene lookup returns CDR1 MDHEN and CDR2 SYDVKM. The CDR3 loop is CASSPTTGTSYEQYF. In DNA form, the CDR3 reads TGTGCCAGCAGCCCGACAACCGGGACAAGCTACGAGCAGTACTTC.

J is TRBJ1-2 and V is TRBV29-1; D not resolved. CDR3 length: 16 residues. Trimming left V 0 bases short and J 2 bases short, with 16 bases between. Germline V lookup: CDR1 SQVTM, CDR2 ANQGSEA. The CDR3 spells CSVEEGLGQRNYGYTF. The CDR3 DNA follows: TGCAGCGTTGAAGAAGGCCTCGGTCAGAGAAACTATGGCTACACCTTC.

The chain is built from TRBV5-1 and TRBJ2-1, with D possibly matching TRBD1 (5 bases). V shed 0 bases and J shed 3 bases, with 10 bases lying between them. The CDR3 length is 15 residues. Germline CDR1 and CDR2: SGHRS and YFSETQ. The CDR3 DNA reads as TGCGCCAGCAGCTTGGAGGCAGGGTTCTACAATGAGCAGTTCTTC. This encodes CASSLEAGFYNEQFF.

V gene TRBV5-1 combines with J gene TRBJ2-7; 9 bases fit TRBD1. Unmatched junction bases numbered 6, after V lost 1 base and J lost 4 bases. The germline gives CDR1 SGHRS, CDR2 YFSETQ. The CDR3 totals 15 residues. CDR3: CASSLMGQGQYEQYF. The CDR3 DNA sequence: TGCGCCAGCAGCTTGATGGGACAGGGACAATACGAGCAGTACTTC. Filled out from reference TRBV5-1 and TRBJ2-7, the complete variable domain reads KAGVTQTPRYLIKTRGQQVTLSCSPISGHRSVSWYQQTPGQGLQFLFEYFSETQRNKGNFPGRFSGRQFSNSRSEMNVSTLELGDSALYLCASSLMGQGQYEQYFGPGTRLTVT.